This record concerns one T cell receptor (beta chain) sequence. Its target is not known. The data stem from a study of cytomegalovirus exposure and HLA in healthy donors. Notes on the study in general: A later look showed TCR association rates differing by HLA locus, highest for DRB1 and lowest for HLA-C. The productive fraction for most TCR beta V segments was about 87% or about 30% in an earlier analysis. The authors enumerated 180 or so TCR beta chains as linked to cytomegalovirus. Most CMV-associated TCR beta chains were later found to appear HLA-restricted.

Amplification used 60 Vbeta primers and 13 Jbeta primers. The repertoire was sequenced with immunoSEQ multiplex PCR; TCRdb's copy has only in-frame clones and lacks some. The top ten hold approximately 0.71% of the sample, which has 200,000 or so clones, over 80% seen once. Sequenced input: PBMCs. The clonotype was recovered from a boy aged 2 to 10 in good health and CMV-seronegative.

The CDR3 sequence is CASSSGLAGTLRSTDTQYF. The CDR3 DNA sequence: TGTGCCAGCAGTTCGGGACTAGCGGGGACCCTCCGTAGCACAGATACGCAGTATTTT. This rearrangement joins TRBV27 to TRBJ2-3; TRBD2 matches 13 bases. With 4 bases clipped from V and 0 bases from J, the junction kept 10 bases outside the gene matches. From germline, CDR1 is MNHEY and CDR2 SMNVEV (reference sequence). This CDR3 is 19 amino acids long.